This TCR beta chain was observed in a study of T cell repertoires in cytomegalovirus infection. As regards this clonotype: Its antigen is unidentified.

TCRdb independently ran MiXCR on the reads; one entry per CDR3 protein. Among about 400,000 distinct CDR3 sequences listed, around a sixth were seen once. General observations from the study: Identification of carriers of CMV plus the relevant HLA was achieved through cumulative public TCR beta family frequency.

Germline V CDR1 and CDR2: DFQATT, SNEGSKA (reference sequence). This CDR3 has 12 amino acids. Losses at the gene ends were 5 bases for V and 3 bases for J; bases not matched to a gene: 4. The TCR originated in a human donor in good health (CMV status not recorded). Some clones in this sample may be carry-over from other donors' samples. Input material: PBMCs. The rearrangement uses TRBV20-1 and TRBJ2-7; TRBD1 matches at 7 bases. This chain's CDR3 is CSAPGQIYEQYF. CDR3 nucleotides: TGCAGTGCTCCGGGACAGATCTACGAGCAGTACTTC.